These T cell receptor beta chains were read from a single sample in a study of cytomegalovirus exposure and HLA in healthy donors. The table came from immunoSEQ multiplex PCR; TCRdb's copy has only in-frame clones and leaves some out. This sample has about 97,000 clones; 65% to 85% occur once, and the top ten carry around 5.2%. Sequences were obtained from PBMCs. Receptor source: a man aged 40-49 years in good health and CMV-seropositive. The CDR3 runs from the conserved cysteine through the conserved F or W. Fields, in order: D gene, clone size, V gene, J gene, CDR3 DNA, CDR3 protein. The D gene is left open where the match is weak. A row's size may be missing; if present it is once, few, many or a size class.

d_gene: TRBD1; abundance: once; v_gene: TRBV10-2; j_gene: TRBJ2-3; CDR3nt: TGCGCCAGCAGTGAAGCCGGGACAGGGTTCACAGATACGCAGTATTTT; CDR3aa: CASSEAGTGFTDTQYF
d_gene: TRBD1; abundance: .; v_gene: TRBV7-9; j_gene: TRBJ1-1; CDR3nt: TGTGCCAGCAGCGCACCGGGACAGGGTCCTGAAGCTTTCTTT; CDR3aa: CASSAPGQGPEAFF
d_gene: .; abundance: .; v_gene: TRBV11-2; j_gene: TRBJ2-3; CDR3nt: TGTGCCAGCAGCTTAGATAGAACTGGCACAGATACGCAGTATTTT; CDR3aa: CASSLDRTGTDTQYF
d_gene: TRBD2; abundance: .; v_gene: TRBV5-4; j_gene: TRBJ2-3; CDR3nt: TGTGCCAGCAGCTTGGAGGGCGGGAGGGCCGCAGATACGCAGTATTTT; CDR3aa: CASSLEGGRAADTQYF
d_gene: TRBD1; abundance: .; v_gene: TRBV5-1; j_gene: TRBJ2-2; CDR3nt: TGCGCCAGCTTCGAGACAGGGGCCACCGGGGAGCTGTTTTTT; CDR3aa: CASFETGATGELFF
d_gene: TRBD2; abundance: .; v_gene: TRBV30; j_gene: TRBJ2-7; CDR3nt: TGTGCCTGGAGACTAGCGGGAGGCTCCTACGAGCAGTACTTC; CDR3aa: CAWRLAGGSYEQYF
d_gene: .; abundance: .; v_gene: TRBV19; j_gene: TRBJ1-1; CDR3nt: TGTGCCAGTAAAGGAGGGAACCCTGGGGGAGCTTTCTTT; CDR3aa: CASKGGNPGGAFF
d_gene: .; abundance: .; v_gene: TRBV5-4; j_gene: TRBJ2-2; CDR3nt: TGTGCCAGCAGCGGGGGGGGGCGCAGCACCGGGGAGCTGTTTTTT; CDR3aa: CASSGGGRSTGELFF
d_gene: TRBD1; abundance: few; v_gene: TRBV10-3; j_gene: TRBJ1-1; CDR3nt: TGTGCCATCAGGGGGGACAGTCGAGCTTTCTTT; CDR3aa: CAIRGDSRAFF
d_gene: .; abundance: .; v_gene: TRBV5-1; j_gene: TRBJ1-1; CDR3nt: TGCGCCAGCAGCTTTTCCACAGGTGTGAACACTGAAGCTTTCTTT; CDR3aa: CASSFSTGVNTEAFF
d_gene: TRBD2; abundance: few; v_gene: TRBV5-4; j_gene: TRBJ2-3; CDR3nt: TGTGCCAGCAGCTTTGCTTTAGCGGGAGGGTTTAGCACAGATACGCAGTATTTT; CDR3aa: CASSFALAGGFSTDTQYF
d_gene: TRBD2; abundance: .; v_gene: TRBV7-9; j_gene: TRBJ2-7; CDR3nt: TGTGCCAGCAGCCCTCTAGCGGGAGTAAACGAGCAGTACTTC; CDR3aa: CASSPLAGVNEQYF
d_gene: .; abundance: .; v_gene: TRBV20-1; j_gene: TRBJ2-3; CDR3nt: TGCAGTGCTCGGAGGGATACGCAGTATTTT; CDR3aa: CSARRDTQYF
d_gene: .; abundance: once; v_gene: TRBV5-4; j_gene: TRBJ1-2; CDR3nt: TGTGCCAGCAGCTTGGTCAGGGAGGACGGCTACACCTTC; CDR3aa: CASSLVREDGYTF
d_gene: .; abundance: .; v_gene: TRBV10-3; j_gene: TRBJ2-1; CDR3nt: TGTGCCATCAGTGGGAGCGGAGTCTACAATGAGCAGTTCTTC; CDR3aa: CAISGSGVYNEQFF
d_gene: TRBD1; abundance: .; v_gene: TRBV19; j_gene: TRBJ1-2; CDR3nt: TGTGCCAGTAGTAGCCAGACAGGGCTCTATGGCTACACCTTC; CDR3aa: CASSSQTGLYGYTF
d_gene: .; abundance: .; v_gene: TRBV29-1; j_gene: TRBJ1-1; CDR3nt: TGCAGCGTTCGTGTTTCTTTGAACACTGAAGCTTTCTTT; CDR3aa: CSVRVSLNTEAFF
d_gene: .; abundance: .; v_gene: TRBV11-2; j_gene: TRBJ2-1; CDR3nt: TGTGCCAGCAGCTTAACGTCCGGCTACAATGAGCAGTTCTTC; CDR3aa: CASSLTSGYNEQFF
d_gene: .; abundance: .; v_gene: TRBV5-1; j_gene: TRBJ2-1; CDR3nt: TGCGCCAGCAGCTTGGAGGGGGGGTCCTACAATGAGCAGTTCTTC; CDR3aa: CASSLEGGSYNEQFF
d_gene: TRBD2; abundance: .; v_gene: TRBV29-1; j_gene: TRBJ2-3; CDR3nt: TGCAGCGTGCGCCCGGGGGGAACAGATACGCAGTATTTT; CDR3aa: CSVRPGGTDTQYF
d_gene: .; abundance: .; v_gene: TRBV7-2; j_gene: TRBJ1-3; CDR3nt: TGTGCCAGCAGCCCCGAGCGGGCTGGAAACACCATATATTTT; CDR3aa: CASSPERAGNTIYF
d_gene: TRBD2; abundance: .; v_gene: TRBV9; j_gene: TRBJ2-3; CDR3nt: TGTGCCAGCAGCGTTAGTAGCGGGCCAGATACGCAGTATTTT; CDR3aa: CASSVSSGPDTQYF
d_gene: TRBD1; abundance: .; v_gene: TRBV6-5; j_gene: TRBJ2-7; CDR3nt: TGTGCCAGCAGTTTCGATCAGGGGGAGTACGAGCAGTACTTC; CDR3aa: CASSFDQGEYEQYF
d_gene: TRBD1; abundance: .; v_gene: TRBV7-6; j_gene: TRBJ2-7; CDR3nt: TGTGCCAGCAGCCAGGGGGAGACGGGGGAGCAGTACTTC; CDR3aa: CASSQGETGEQYF
d_gene: TRBD1; abundance: .; v_gene: TRBV5-6; j_gene: TRBJ2-7; CDR3nt: TGTGCCAGCAGCTTCCCCGGGACAGGGTCCTACGAGCAGTACTTC; CDR3aa: CASSFPGTGSYEQYF
d_gene: .; abundance: .; v_gene: TRBV14; j_gene: TRBJ2-1; CDR3nt: TGTGCCAGCAGCCAACGGGGATACAATGAGCAGTTCTTC; CDR3aa: CASSQRGYNEQFF
d_gene: TRBD2; abundance: .; v_gene: TRBV5-1; j_gene: TRBJ2-3; CDR3nt: TGCGCCAGCAGCCAGTCGACTAGCGGCACAGATACGCAGTATTTT; CDR3aa: CASSQSTSGTDTQYF
d_gene: TRBD1; abundance: .; v_gene: TRBV10-3; j_gene: TRBJ1-1; CDR3nt: TGTGCCATCAAAGGACAGGGCGGAACTGAAGCTTTCTTT; CDR3aa: CAIKGQGGTEAFF
d_gene: TRBD1; abundance: .; v_gene: TRBV4-1; j_gene: TRBJ2-1; CDR3nt: TGCGCCAGCAGCCAAGGACCGGGACAGGTGAATGAGCAGTTCTTC; CDR3aa: CASSQGPGQVNEQFF
d_gene: .; abundance: .; v_gene: TRBV18; j_gene: TRBJ2-1; CDR3nt: TGTGCCAGCTCACCGGTGCGGGGCAATGAGCAGTTCTTC; CDR3aa: CASSPVRGNEQFF
d_gene: .; abundance: .; v_gene: TRBV28; j_gene: TRBJ2-2; CDR3nt: TGTGCCAGCATTACTAAAACAGGGAGCACCGGGGAGCTGTTTTTT; CDR3aa: CASITKTGSTGELFF
d_gene: .; abundance: .; v_gene: TRBV6-6; j_gene: TRBJ2-7; CDR3nt: TGTGCCAGCACCAGGGACTCCCGTGGAGAGCAGTACTTC; CDR3aa: CASTRDSRGEQYF
d_gene: .; abundance: .; v_gene: TRBV6-1; j_gene: TRBJ2-2; CDR3nt: TGTGCCAGCAGTGAAAGTGCGGGGGCGGCCGGGGAGCTGTTTTTT; CDR3aa: CASSESAGAAGELFF
d_gene: .; abundance: .; v_gene: TRBV7-9; j_gene: TRBJ1-2; CDR3nt: TGTGCCAGCAGCCTTGACAGTAACTATGGCTACACCTTC; CDR3aa: CASSLDSNYGYTF
d_gene: .; abundance: .; v_gene: TRBV9; j_gene: TRBJ2-7; CDR3nt: TGTGCCAGCAGCCCCCTTGGAGGGGGCGCGGGCTACGAGCAGTACTTC; CDR3aa: CASSPLGGGAGYEQYF
d_gene: TRBD1; abundance: once; v_gene: TRBV15; j_gene: TRBJ2-2; CDR3nt: TGTGCCACCAGCTCCCGGGACAGCTCCCTCACCGGGGAGCTGTTTTTT; CDR3aa: CATSSRDSSLTGELFF
d_gene: .; abundance: .; v_gene: TRBV19; j_gene: TRBJ2-1; CDR3nt: TGTGCCAGTAGTATAGGTTGGAGCGAGAGCAGGAGGGCCTACAATGAGCAGTTCTTC; CDR3aa: CASSIGWSESRRAYNEQFF
d_gene: .; abundance: .; v_gene: TRBV29-1; j_gene: TRBJ2-3; CDR3nt: TGCAGCGTTGTGGACACAGGGAAAGGGGATACGCAGTATTTT; CDR3aa: CSVVDTGKGDTQYF
d_gene: TRBD1; abundance: .; v_gene: TRBV19; j_gene: TRBJ1-5; CDR3nt: TGTGCCAGTAGTGGGACAGGGTATCAGCCCCAGCATTTT; CDR3aa: CASSGTGYQPQHF
d_gene: TRBD2; abundance: .; v_gene: TRBV5-4; j_gene: TRBJ2-3; CDR3nt: TGTGCCAGCAGCCCCTCACTAGCGGGAGGACAGGATACGCAGTATTTT; CDR3aa: CASSPSLAGGQDTQYF
d_gene: .; abundance: once; v_gene: TRBV2; j_gene: TRBJ1-2; CDR3nt: TGTGCCAGCGGGGGACTCTATGGCTACACCTTC; CDR3aa: CASGGLYGYTF
d_gene: .; abundance: .; v_gene: TRBV5-4; j_gene: TRBJ1-2; CDR3nt: TGTGCCAGCAGCTTGCAGGGGCCCCCCGGTTATGGCTACACCTTC; CDR3aa: CASSLQGPPGYGYTF
d_gene: .; abundance: few; v_gene: TRBV5-1; j_gene: TRBJ1-1; CDR3nt: TGCGCCAGCAGCTCGACAGCCACTGAAGCTTTCTTT; CDR3aa: CASSSTATEAFF
d_gene: TRBD1; abundance: .; v_gene: TRBV7-9; j_gene: TRBJ1-2; CDR3nt: TGTGCCAGCAGCTTAAGCGACAGGGGTGGAGGCTACACCTTC; CDR3aa: CASSLSDRGGGYTF
d_gene: .; abundance: .; v_gene: TRBV6-5; j_gene: TRBJ1-6; CDR3nt: TGTGCCAGCAGGGTACAGGGCCTCCAGATGGGGCCCCTCCACTTT; CDR3aa: CASRVQGLQMGPLHF
d_gene: .; abundance: .; v_gene: TRBV11-2; j_gene: TRBJ2-7; CDR3nt: TGTGCCAGCAGCTTCGGACTCCACGAGCAGTACTTC; CDR3aa: CASSFGLHEQYF
d_gene: .; abundance: .; v_gene: TRBV30; j_gene: TRBJ1-1; CDR3nt: TGTGCCTGGAGTCGTGACAGCATGAACACTGAAGCTTTCTTT; CDR3aa: CAWSRDSMNTEAFF